This T cell receptor (beta chain) comes out of a study of cytomegalovirus exposure and HLA in healthy donors. Overall study findings and caveats: A later analysis linked a missense DCLRE1C variant to TCR beta V- and J-gene trimming. Reported performance of the classifier showed diagnosis of cytomegalovirus status with high specificity and sensitivity.

With respect to this clone: The target antigen is unknown.

The germline V gene has CDR1 SEHNR and CDR2 FQNEAQ (reference sequence). V lost 5 bases, J lost 6 bases, and 10 bases stayed unmatched. The CDR3 consists of 15 residues. It was with 60 Vbeta and 13 Jbeta primers that the PCR ran. The protocol was immunoSEQ multiplex PCR, while the TCRdb copy is restricted to in-frame clones and leaves out a portion. The table includes about 110,000 clones, about 70% detected once. The chain carries TRBV7-9 and TRBJ1-1, with 9 bases identical to TRBD1. The receptor comes from a boy between 5 and 17 years old in good health and CMV-seronegative. Sequenced input: PBMCs. CDR3 residues: CASSTTDRGGPEAFF. The CDR3 DNA follows: TGTGCCAGCAGCACCACGGACAGGGGAGGCCCTGAAGCTTTCTTT.